The entry below gives a single T cell receptor (beta chain) sequence along with its context. Time point meaning: baseline pretreatment blood. Treatment given: 15 Gy SBRT to primary tumor, nephrectomy 4 weeks later. This entry is derived from a study of radiation and T cells in renal cell carcinoma. TCRdb keeps only in-frame clones here, not all; method: immunoSEQ multiplex PCR. The sample has around 160,000 clones, about 87% seen once. The TCR sequence derives from a woman in her sixties or seventies with renal cell carcinoma. This material consisted of blood, taken from a patient whose treatment included radiotherapy and nephrectomy.

DNA of the CDR3: TGCACCAGCAGCCGGACCGGGAAACTAAATCCTGAGCAGTTCTTC. This codes for CTSSRTGKLNPEQFF. The chain recombines TRBV1 with TRBJ2-1; the table gives TRBD2 as D, unverified against the DNA. TRBV1 has pseudogene status. The CDR3 is made up of 15 amino acids.